The rows below give T cell receptor beta chains drawn from one sample of a study of T-cell reconstitution after alpha-beta-depleted transplantation in children. From the PCR reads, TCRdb called clonotypes with MiXCR, one entry per CDR3 protein. Altogether about 460,000 distinct CDR3 sequences are present, under 15% being singletons, with the ten largest covering less than 6.5%. This material consisted of PBMCs from the stem cell graft donor, taken from the stem cell graft. These receptors originate from a human donor who donated a stem cell graft to a child with combined immunodeficiency. CDR3s include the opening cysteine and the closing phenylalanine or tryptophan. The order of the fields is J gene, V gene, CDR3 length, CDR3 protein.

TRBJ2-5 | TRBV4-2 | 14 | CASSWAGGQETQYF
TRBJ2-1 | TRBV18 | 13 | CASSTLRGDEQFF
TRBJ2-2 | TRBV10-3 | 16 | CAISESKATNTGELFF
TRBJ2-1 | TRBV7-9 | 15 | CASSLEGRPYNEQFF
TRBJ2-3 | TRBV12-3/TRBV12-4 | 17 | CASSLARLAGSTDTQYF
TRBJ2-1 | TRBV20-1 | 17 | CSARVGTSGGSHNEQFF
TRBJ1-5 | TRBV7-2 | 12 | CASSSTPGPQHF
TRBJ2-7 | TRBV10-3 | 17 | CAISVGQRYPVRYEQYF
TRBJ2-7 | TRBV7-2 | 15 | CASSLDGLGPSEQYF
TRBJ2-2 | TRBV29-1 | 15 | CSVGLAGGSTGELFF
TRBJ2-1 | TRBV12-3/TRBV12-4 | 12 | CASSLSRDEQFF
TRBJ1-1 | TRBV3-1 | 14 | CASSHGVGNTEAFF
TRBJ2-3 | TRBV20-1 | 14 | CSARGVLSTDTQYF
TRBJ1-4 | TRBV6-1 | 15 | CTSRQGPGSSEKLFF